This entry describes one T cell receptor (beta chain). This CDR3 comprises 18 residues. CDR1 is MGHRA, CDR2 YSYEKL, per germline. Trimming removed 2 bases from V and 2 bases from J; junction bases left unmatched: 12. The data were taken from a study of blood T cell repertoires in COVID-19. Only in-frame clones appear in the TCRdb table, and some are missing; sequencing was by immunoSEQ multiplex PCR. The table has fewer than 130,000 clones, about 79% seen once. This TCR came from an elderly woman with active or convalescent COVID-19. The sample taken for sequencing was peripheral blood. The chain employs TRBV4-1 and TRBJ2-7, with 10 nucleotides matching TRBD2. For the CDR3, the DNA is TGCGCCAGCAGCCAACCTATGACACTAGCGGGGAGAACCTACGAGCAGTACTTC. Amino acid sequence: CASSQPMTLAGRTYEQYF.